This T cell receptor (beta chain) was observed in a study of blood T cell repertoires in COVID-19. Study information: The United States, Italy and Spain provided the acute and convalescent COVID-19 samples. PBMCs, B-cell-depleted T cells, or T cells were the source of the cDNA or gDNA that made up the material.

The CDR3 spans 14 residues. Unmatched junction bases numbered 2, after V lost 5 bases and J lost 1 base. Germline CDR1 reads SGHRS; CDR2 reads YFSETQ. Original processing notes: For nucleated cells, counts were estimated from reference gene primer amplification. Assay: immunoSEQ multiplex PCR; the TCRdb copy retains only in-frame clones and omits some. From that table come the V and J calls and clone size; the DNA was used to work out D and trimming. The repertoire has about 130,000 clones, about 81% of them found once; the top ten carry about a sixth. Enrollment of patients from Seattle took place during active infection, with longitudinal follow-up.

This chain connects TRBV5-1 to TRBJ2-5; 10 bases match TRBD2. Sequenced: peripheral blood. The sequence was collected from a man between 25 and 39 years old with COVID-19, enrolled during active disease. The CDR3 nucleotides read TGCGCCAGCAGAGGGACTAGCGCCCAAGAGACCCAGTACTTC. It encodes CASRGTSAQETQYF.